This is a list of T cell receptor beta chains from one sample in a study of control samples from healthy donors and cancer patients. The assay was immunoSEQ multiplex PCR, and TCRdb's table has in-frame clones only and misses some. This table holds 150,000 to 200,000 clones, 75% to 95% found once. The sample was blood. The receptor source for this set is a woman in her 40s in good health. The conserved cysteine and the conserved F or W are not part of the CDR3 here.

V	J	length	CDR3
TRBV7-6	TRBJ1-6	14	ASSLGGSSYNSPLH
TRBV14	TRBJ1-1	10	ASQRGMTEAF
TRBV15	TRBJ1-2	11	ATSRDGPRDYT
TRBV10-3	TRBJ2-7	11	AISKTYRDEQY
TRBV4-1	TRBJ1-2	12	ASSHEQGNYGYT
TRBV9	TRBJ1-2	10	ASSVGHTGYT
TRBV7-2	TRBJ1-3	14	ASSLVAWSSGNTIY
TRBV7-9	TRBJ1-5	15	ASSPGQGAGSNQPQH
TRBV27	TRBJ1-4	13	ASSGSGRPNEKLF
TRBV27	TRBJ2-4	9	ASSFYGVQY
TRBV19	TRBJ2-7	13	ASSRSSGGNYEQY
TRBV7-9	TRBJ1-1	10	ASSWTGLGAF
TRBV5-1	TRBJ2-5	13	ASSLSGVGRETQY
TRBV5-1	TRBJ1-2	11	ASSSVPNYGYT
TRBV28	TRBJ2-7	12	ASIFSGSSYEQY
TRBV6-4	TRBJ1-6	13	ASSDEPGRNSPLH
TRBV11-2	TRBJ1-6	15	ASSSYPTGSDNSPLH
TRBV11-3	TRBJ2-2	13	ASSPAGVNTGELF
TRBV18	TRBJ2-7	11	ASSPPSSYEQY
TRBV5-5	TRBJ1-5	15	ASSLGRDPGSNQPQH
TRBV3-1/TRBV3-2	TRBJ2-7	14	ASSQDVAGTSRKQY
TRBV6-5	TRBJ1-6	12	ASSSMGDNSPLH
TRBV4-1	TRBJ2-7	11	ASSQPGSYEQY
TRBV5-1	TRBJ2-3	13	ASSLARRGADTQY
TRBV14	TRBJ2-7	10	ASSQDSRKQY
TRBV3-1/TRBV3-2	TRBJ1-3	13	ASSQDTLPGNTIY
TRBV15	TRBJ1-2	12	ATSRDRGSFGYT
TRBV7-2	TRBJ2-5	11	ASSRQGTETQY
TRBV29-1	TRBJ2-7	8	SVEDSEEY
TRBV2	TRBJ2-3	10	ASSELADTQY
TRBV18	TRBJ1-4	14	ASSPLSGVANEKLF
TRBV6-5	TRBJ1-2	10	ASSSRQAGYT
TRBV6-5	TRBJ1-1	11	ASSHGGNTEAF
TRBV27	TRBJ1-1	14	ASRPSTGERATEAF
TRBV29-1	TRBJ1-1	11	SVERGQGTEAF
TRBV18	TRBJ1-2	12	ASSLYGGLEGYT
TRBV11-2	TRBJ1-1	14	ASSPLRGPMNTEAF
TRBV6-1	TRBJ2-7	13	ASSEVGGVRNEQY
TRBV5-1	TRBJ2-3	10	ASSDGTDTQY
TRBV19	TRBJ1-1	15	ASHAKWGDRGNTEAF
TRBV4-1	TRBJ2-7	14	ASSQVGRGGSYEQY
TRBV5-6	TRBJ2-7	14	ASSILAGGSIYEQY
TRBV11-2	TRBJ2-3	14	ASSPIWGGDTDTQY
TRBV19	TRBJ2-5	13	ASSILGALQETQY
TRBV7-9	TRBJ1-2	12	ASSLLRGNYGYT
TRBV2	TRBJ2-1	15	ASSESASGGLYNEQF
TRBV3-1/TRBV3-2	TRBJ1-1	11	ASSLVRTGVLF
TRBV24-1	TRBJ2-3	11	ATSDFRADTQY
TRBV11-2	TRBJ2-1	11	ASSATTGMKQF
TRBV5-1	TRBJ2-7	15	ASSLYRQGSGIYEQY
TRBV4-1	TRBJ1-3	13	ASSQVVTGGNTIY
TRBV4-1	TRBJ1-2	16	ASSQVGRDSRAGYGYT
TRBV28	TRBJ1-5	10	ASSSPGGPQH
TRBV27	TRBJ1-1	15	ASSPGTGGVMNTEAF
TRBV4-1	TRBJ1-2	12	ASSQGQGYYGYT